Detailed here is one TCR beta chain. Its cognate antigen has yet to be identified. No much larger clonotype is one base removed from it; base qualities were not supplied. Inclusive of the bounding cysteine and phenylalanine, the CDR3 is 15 residues long. The read is trimmed to its CDR3 DNA, 45 bases read in frame from base 1. V ends up 6 bases short and J 6 bases short, with an unmatched junction base count of 11. The sample is drawn from a study of blood T cell repertoires in COVID-19 (dated by TCRdb to the early 2020s). As for the study more broadly: Samples covering the acute and convalescent phases of COVID-19 were provided by collaborators in the United States, Italy and Spain. Where available, HLA class I and class II types were taken from metadata supplied by the sample provider and were not determined by assay-based typing. Deeply sampled blood TCRbeta repertoires from subjects exposed to, actively infected with, or recovered from COVID-19 were included in the dataset. Samples were obtained from the ongoing ImmuneRACE study (first 160 participants) and from over 1,000 subjects provided by 6 global collaborators. The repertoires were released in a freely available public database meant as a resource for research on the immune response to SARS-CoV-2. The prospective study material was composed of cDNA or gDNA derived from T cells, B-cell-depleted T cells, or PBMCs. Nearly every sample came with metadata listing a de-identified subject ID, COVID-19 status, age in years and sex.

In Seattle, one collaborating source enrolled patients while the infection was active and tracked those patients longitudinally over the course of disease. The collaborating institutions used their own protocols to collect whole blood in K2EDTA tubes. For TCRbeta analysis, collaborator samples were shipped as frozen whole blood, as isolated PBMCs, or as DNA extracted from either sample type. TCRbeta CDR3 regions were amplified from genomic DNA by means of the immunoSEQ Assay, a bias-controlled multiplex PCR. The original pipeline was this. Within the assay, amplification of reference gene primers was used to estimate how many nucleated cells each sample contained. To quantify the absolute abundance of each unique TCRbeta CDR3 rearrangement, sequence reads were collapsed and filtered. Productive Simpson clonality was computed per sample as the square root of Simpson's diversity index over productive rearrangements. Not all clones reach the TCRdb copy of this immuneACCESS table, which keeps in-frame sequences only. Checked studies attribute under half of the gap to unresolved V genes and leave the rest unexplained. V and J calls and clone size follow that table, whereas D and trimming were derived from the DNA. The sample has fewer than 350,000 clones on record, approximately 89% of them singletons. The leading ten clones occupy just under 4% of the sample.

Results the study describes overall, beyond this receptor: The amount of clinical and demographic metadata varied by source and participant and was provided uncurated.

Recombination joined TRBV23-1 with TRBJ1-2, and TRBD1 matches 9 of the central bases. TRBV23-1 is assigned to the ORF class and has an uncertain function. Sequencing was carried out using peripheral blood. This TCR came from a woman between 55 and 75 years old with COVID-19, enrolled during active disease. The sequenced DNA is TGCGCCAGCAGCCGGACGGGACAGGGATACAATGGCTACACCTTC. Its product reads: CASSRTGQGYNGYTF.